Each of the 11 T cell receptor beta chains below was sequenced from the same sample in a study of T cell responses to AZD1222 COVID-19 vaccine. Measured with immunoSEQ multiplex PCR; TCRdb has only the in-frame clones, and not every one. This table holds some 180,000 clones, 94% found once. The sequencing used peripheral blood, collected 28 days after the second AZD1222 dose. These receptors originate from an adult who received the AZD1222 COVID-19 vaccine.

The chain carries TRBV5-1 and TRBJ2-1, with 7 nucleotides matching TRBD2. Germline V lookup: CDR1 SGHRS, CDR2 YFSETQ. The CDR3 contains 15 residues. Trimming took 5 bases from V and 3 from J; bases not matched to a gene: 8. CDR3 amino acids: CASSLPAGIYNEQFF. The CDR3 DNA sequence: TGCGCCAGCAGTTTGCCAGCGGGGATCTACAATGAGCAGTTCTTC.

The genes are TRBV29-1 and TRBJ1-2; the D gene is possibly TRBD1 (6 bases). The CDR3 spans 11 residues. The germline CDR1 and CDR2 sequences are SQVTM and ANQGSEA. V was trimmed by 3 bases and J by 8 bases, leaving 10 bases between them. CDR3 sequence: CSVDAGDGYTF. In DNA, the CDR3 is TGCAGCGTTGACGCAGGGGACGGCTACACCTTC.

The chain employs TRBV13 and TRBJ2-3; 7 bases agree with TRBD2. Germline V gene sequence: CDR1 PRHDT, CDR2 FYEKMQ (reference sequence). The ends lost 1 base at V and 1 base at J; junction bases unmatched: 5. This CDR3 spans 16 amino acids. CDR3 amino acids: CASSLDGGGGTDTQYF. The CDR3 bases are TGTGCCAGCAGCTTAGATGGCGGGGGAGGCACAGATACGCAGTATTTT.

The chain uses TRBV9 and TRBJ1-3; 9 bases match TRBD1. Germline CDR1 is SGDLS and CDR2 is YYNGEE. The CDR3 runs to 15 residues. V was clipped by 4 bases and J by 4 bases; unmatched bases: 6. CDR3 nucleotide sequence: TGTGCCAGCAGCCCCGGGGACAGGGACGGAAACACCATATATTTT. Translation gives CASSPGDRDGNTIYF.

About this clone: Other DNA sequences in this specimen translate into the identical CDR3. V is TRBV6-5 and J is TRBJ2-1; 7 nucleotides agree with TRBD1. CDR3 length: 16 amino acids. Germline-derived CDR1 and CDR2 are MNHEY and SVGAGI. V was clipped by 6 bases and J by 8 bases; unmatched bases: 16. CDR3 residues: CASSYTYRGVIDEQFF. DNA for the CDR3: TGTGCCAGCAGCTACACCTACAGGGGTGTCATAGATGAGCAGTTCTTC.

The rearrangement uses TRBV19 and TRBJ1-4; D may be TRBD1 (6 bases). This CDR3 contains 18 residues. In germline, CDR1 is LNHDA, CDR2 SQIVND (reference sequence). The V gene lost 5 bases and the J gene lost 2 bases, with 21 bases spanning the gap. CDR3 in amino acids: CASSAPGQFGWTNEKLFF. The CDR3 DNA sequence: TGTGCCAGTAGTGCACCCGGACAGTTCGGGTGGACTAATGAAAAACTGTTTTTT.

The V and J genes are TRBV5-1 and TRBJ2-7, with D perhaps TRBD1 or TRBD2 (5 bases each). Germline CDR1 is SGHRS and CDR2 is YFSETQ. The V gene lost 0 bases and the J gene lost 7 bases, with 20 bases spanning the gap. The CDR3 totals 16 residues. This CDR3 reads CASSLVPGRELGEQYF. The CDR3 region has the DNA TGCGCCAGCAGCTTGGTACCGGGACGCGAGTTGGGGGAGCAGTACTTC. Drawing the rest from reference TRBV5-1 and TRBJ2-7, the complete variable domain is KAGVTQTPRYLIKTRGQQVTLSCSPISGHRSVSWYQQTPGQGLQFLFEYFSETQRNKGNFPGRFSGRQFSNSRSEMNVSTLELGDSALYLCASSLVPGRELGEQYFGPGTRLTVT.

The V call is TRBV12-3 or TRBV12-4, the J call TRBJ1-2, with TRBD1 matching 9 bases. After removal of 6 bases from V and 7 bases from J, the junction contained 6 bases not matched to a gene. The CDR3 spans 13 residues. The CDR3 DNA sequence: TGTGCCAGCAGCACGGGACAGGGAGGTGGCTACACCTTC. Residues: CASSTGQGGGYTF.

CDR3 DNA sequence: TGTGCCAGCTCAATGGACGGCAATCAGCCCCAGCATTTT. It is translated as CASSMDGNQPQHF. V gene TRBV18 combines with J gene TRBJ1-5; D unresolved. V lost 5 bases and J 2 bases, leaving 7 bases between the germline ends. CDR3 length: 13 residues. In germline, CDR1 is KGHSH, CDR2 LQKENI. The whole variable domain, remainder taken from reference TRBV18 and TRBJ1-5, is NAGVMQNPRHLVRRRGQEARLRCSPMKGHSHVYWYRQLPEEGLKFMVYLQKENIIDESGMPKERFSAEFPKEGPSILRIQQVVRGDSAAYFCASSMDGNQPQHFGDGTRLSIL.

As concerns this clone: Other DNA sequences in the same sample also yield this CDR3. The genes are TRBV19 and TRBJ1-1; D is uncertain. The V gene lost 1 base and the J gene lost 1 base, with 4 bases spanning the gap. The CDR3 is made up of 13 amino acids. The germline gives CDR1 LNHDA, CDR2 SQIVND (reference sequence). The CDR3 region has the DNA TGTGCCAGTAGTATAGCGCGGAACACTGAAGCTTTCTTT. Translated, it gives CASSIARNTEAFF.

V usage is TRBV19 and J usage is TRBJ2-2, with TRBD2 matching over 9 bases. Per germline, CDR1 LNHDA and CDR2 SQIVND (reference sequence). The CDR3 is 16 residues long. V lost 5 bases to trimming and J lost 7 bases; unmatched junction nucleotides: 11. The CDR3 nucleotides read TGTGCCAGTAGTCCCCTTTCTAGCGGGGAAGGCGGGGAGCTGTTTTTT. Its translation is CASSPLSSGEGGELFF.